This T cell receptor (beta chain) originates from a study of blood T cell repertoires in COVID-19. Study information: PBMCs, B-cell-depleted T cells, or T cells were the source of the cDNA or gDNA that made up the material.

The CDR3 spans 11 residues. Trimming at V came to 6 bases and at J to 9 bases, leaving 5 bases not matched to a gene. Germline CDR1 and CDR2: MNHEY and SVGAGI. The authors' processing: Amplification of reference gene primers was used by the study to estimate nucleated cell counts. Assay used: immunoSEQ multiplex PCR; TCRdb lists only in-frame clones, some missing. That table furnishes V, J and clone size, whereas the DNA furnished D and trimming. The data contain about 160,000 clones, about 86% of them seen just once; the ten biggest clones take up roughly 19%. This clone turned up a few times. The sequencing sample was made of peripheral blood. The chain recombines TRBV6-5 with TRBJ2-7; TRBD1 agrees at 7 bases. This clonotype was obtained from a woman aged 80 or over with acute or convalescent COVID-19. CDR3 nucleotides: TGTGCCAGCAGACGACAGGGATCGCAGTACTTC. Translation: CASRRQGSQYF.